The source of this T cell receptor beta chain is a study of T cells in Graves' hyperthyroidism and ophthalmopathy. TCR beta CDR3 regions were amplified from RNA transcripts. The TCR CDR3 first-round RT-PCR relied on the HTBI primer set. From the multiplex PCR reads, TCRdb called clonotypes with MiXCR, one entry per CDR3 protein. Of 600,000 to 750,000 distinct CDR3 sequences listed, 15% to 20% are singletons. CDR3 length: 15 amino acids. Germline CDR1 and CDR2: SGDLS and YYNGEE. V was clipped by 4 bases and J by 0 bases, with 11 bases between them. There are many counts of this clonotype. Its target is unknown. Study-wide results and limits: Using 13 V-J features, a model discriminated ophthalmopathy from stable hyperthyroidism.

The TCR comes from a man aged 45-65 years with Graves' hyperthyroidism. Sequencing was performed on blood. The genes are TRBV9 and TRBJ1-5; D ambiguous. CDR3 sequence reads: CASSILADSNQPQHF. The CDR3 DNA reads TGTGCCAGCAGCATCCTAGCTGATAGCAATCAGCCCCAGCATTTT.